The rows below give T cell receptor beta chains drawn from one sample of a study of neurological immune-mediated disorders. TCRdb passed the 5' RACE reads through MiXCR, listing each CDR3 protein once. The sample includes approximately 48,000 distinct CDR3 sequences, roughly 15% of them seen just once. Sequenced input: PBMCs. These receptors all come from a man aged 55 to 69 in good health. Both conserved end residues are part of each CDR3. The order of the fields is D gene, clone size, CDR3 length, J gene, V gene, CDR3 DNA, CDR3 protein. D genes are given only for firm matches. Clone size appears in some rows only: once, few, many, or a class for an expanded clone.

TRBD2	many	13	TRBJ2-7	TRBV2	TGTGCCAGCAGCGGGACTAGCGGGAGGAGGCAGTACTTC	CASSGTSGRRQYF
NA	many	12	TRBJ2-3	TRBV12-3/TRBV12-4	TGTGCCAGCAGTTTTAGTCCAGATACGCAGTATTTT	CASSFSPDTQYF
TRBD1	many	12	TRBJ2-7	TRBV20-1	TGCAGTGCCCGGGACAGGGGGAACGAGCAGTACTTC	CSARDRGNEQYF
NA	many	14	TRBJ1-6	TRBV10-3	TGTGCCATCAGTGACTTAGGGGCGACTTCACCCCTCCACTTT	CAISDLGATSPLHF
TRBD2	many	17	TRBJ2-1	TRBV5-5	TGTGCCAGCAGCTTGGTAGGGGGGCTAGCGGGAGACAATGAGCAGTTCTTC	CASSLVGGLAGDNEQFF
NA	many	15	TRBJ2-1	TRBV7-2	TGTGCCAGCAGATCAGGGCAGAGCTCCTACAATGAGCAGTTCTTC	CASRSGQSSYNEQFF
TRBD1	many	15	TRBJ1-5	TRBV27	TGTGCCAGCAGTACCCGGACAGGGGGCCTTCAGCCCCAGCATTTT	CASSTRTGGLQPQHF
NA	many	11	TRBJ2-1	TRBV5-6	TGTGCCAGCAGCTTAGAGGGAAGAAAGTTCTTC	CASSLEGRKFF
NA	many	15	TRBJ1-1	TRBV21-1	TGTGCCAGCAGCCAGAACTGGGTTACGAACACTGAAGCTTTCTTT	CASSQNWVTNTEAFF
NA	many	15	TRBJ2-7	TRBV4-2	TGTGCCAGCAGCCTGTCAGGAGCTAATTCCTACGAGCAGTACTTC	CASSLSGANSYEQYF
NA	many	13	TRBJ1-6	TRBV7-3	TGTGCCAGCAGCTTGCAGGAGAATTCACCCCTCCACTTT	CASSLQENSPLHF
NA	once	12	TRBJ2-5	TRBV2	TGTGCCAGCAGGGAAACGTGGGAGACCCAGTACTTC	CASRETWETQYF
TRBD1	NA	14	TRBJ1-1	TRBV12-3/TRBV12-4	TGTGCCAGCAGTGGGACAGGGTGGCACACAGAAGCTTTATTT	CASSGTGWHTEALF
TRBD2	few	15	TRBJ2-1	TRBV5-1	TGCGCCAGCAGCCCAGAAGGACTAGCGGACAATGAGCAGTTCTTC	CASSPEGLADNEQFF
NA	many	14	TRBJ2-3	TRBV7-2	TGTGCCAGCAGCTTAGCGCGGGTTGGCACTACGCAGTATTTT	CASSLARVGTTQYF
TRBD1	many	14	TRBJ2-7	TRBV29-1	TGCAGCGTTGGCCCTGGGACAGGAAGGGACGAGCAGTACTTC	CSVGPGTGRDEQYF
TRBD1	many	14	TRBJ1-5	TRBV27	TGTGCCAGCCGACAGACAGGGTTCAATCAGCCCCAGCATTTT	CASRQTGFNQPQHF
NA	many	15	TRBJ2-2	TRBV20-1	TGCAGTGCTAGATCGCTTCCGGGAAAGCAAGGGGAGCTGTTTTTT	CSARSLPGKQGELFF
TRBD2	many	15	TRBJ2-1	TRBV20-1	TGCAGTGCTAGAGATGGCGGGAGGGCCCTCAATGAGCAGTTCTTC	CSARDGGRALNEQFF
NA	many	14	TRBJ2-5	TRBV20-1	TGCAGTGCTAGAGCCCACCTGGGGGAGCAGACCCAGTACTTC	CSARAHLGEQTQYF
TRBD2	many	16	TRBJ2-1	TRBV3-1	TGTGCCAGCAGCCAAGGGCTAGCGGGAACCTACAATGAGCAGTTCTTC	CASSQGLAGTYNEQFF
NA	NA	14	TRBJ1-1	TRBV6-5	TGTGCCAGCTCAACACAAAGTGACTACACTGAAGCTTTCTTT	CASSTQSDYTEAFF
TRBD2	many	12	TRBJ2-1	TRBV20-1	TGCAGTGCTAGGACTAGCGGGATTGAGCAGTTCTTC	CSARTSGIEQFF
NA	medium-sized	14	TRBJ2-7	TRBV5-1	TGCGCCAGCAGTTCTCAGGGGCCTTCCTACGAGCAGTACTTC	CASSSQGPSYEQYF
NA	few	14	TRBJ1-1	TRBV10-2	TGCGCCAGCAAACAGGGTGTCGTCGACACTGAAGCTTTCTTT	CASKQGVVDTEAFF
NA	many	14	TRBJ2-3	TRBV7-2	TGTGCCAGCAGCTTAGATACGGGTTCGGATACGCAGTATTTT	CASSLDTGSDTQYF
TRBD2	few	15	TRBJ2-7	TRBV6-5	TGTGCCAGCAGTTACCGCCTAGCGGGAGCCTACGAGCAGTACTTC	CASSYRLAGAYEQYF
TRBD1	many	14	TRBJ2-7	TRBV5-1	TGCGCCAGCACCCCTCAGGGGGCTCTAGGGGAGCAGTACTTC	CASTPQGALGEQYF
NA	many	16	TRBJ2-7	TRBV28	TGTGCCAGCAGTTTGTTTAAGGTTTCGAGCTCCTACGAGCAGTACTTC	CASSLFKVSSSYEQYF
NA	NA	12	TRBJ2-3	TRBV12-3/TRBV12-4	TGTGCCAGCAGTTCTGATAAAGGTACGCAGTATTTT	CASSSDKGTQYF
NA	many	13	TRBJ2-5	TRBV10-3	TGTGCCATCAGAGCGCAGGGACAAGAGACCCAGTACTTC	CAIRAQGQETQYF
NA	NA	16	TRBJ2-5	TRBV5-5	TGTGCCAGCAGCTTTTTCAGAGAGGAGAGTTGGGAGACCCAGTACTTC	CASSFFREESWETQYF
TRBD2	many	15	TRBJ2-1	TRBV24-1	TGTGCCACCAGCCCGGGACTAGGGGCCGACAATGAGCAGTTCTTC	CATSPGLGADNEQFF
NA	many	12	TRBJ1-5	TRBV12-3/TRBV12-4	TGTGCCAGCAGCCGCGGTTGGCAGCCCCAGCATTTT	CASSRGWQPQHF
NA	many	14	TRBJ2-2	TRBV25-1	TGTGCCAGCAGTGACCCCTCCTGGACCGGGGAGCTGTTTTTT	CASSDPSWTGELFF
TRBD2	many	19	TRBJ2-2	TRBV4-1	TGCGCCAGCAGCCAAGGCCTGGGGACTAGCGGGATGATCGCCGGGGAGCTGTTTTTT	CASSQGLGTSGMIAGELFF
TRBD2	NA	15	TRBJ2-7	TRBV9	TGTGCCAGCAGCGTAGCTAGCGGGAATACCTACGAGCAGTACTTC	CASSVASGNTYEQYF
TRBD2	NA	17	TRBJ2-1	TRBV28	TGTGCCAGCACCAGTAGCGGGAGGCCGAGCTCCTACAATGAGCAGTTCTTC	CASTSSGRPSSYNEQFF
TRBD1	NA	13	TRBJ2-7	TRBV24-1	TGTGCCACCAGTGAGCAGGGGGCCAACGAGCAGTACTTC	CATSEQGANEQYF
NA	many	14	TRBJ2-6	TRBV24-1	TGTGCCACCAGTGGCCACTCTGGGGCCAACGTCCTGACTTTC	CATSGHSGANVLTF
TRBD1	many	14	TRBJ2-7	TRBV20-1	TGCAGTGCTCCCTGGACAGGGGGCACCTACGAGCAGTACTTC	CSAPWTGGTYEQYF
NA	many	13	TRBJ1-1	TRBV20-1	TGCAGTGCTATTGTGCCGAAGAACACTGAAGCTTTCTTT	CSAIVPKNTEAFF
NA	NA	14	TRBJ2-3	TRBV20-1	TGCAGTGATAGTGACACCTTTGGCACAGATACGAAGTATTTT	CSDSDTFGTDTKYF
TRBD2	few	17	TRBJ2-2	TRBV7-2	TGTGCCAGCAGCCTAGACCCACTAGCGGGAGTGGGCGGGGAGCTGTTTTTT	CASSLDPLAGVGGELFF
NA	many	11	TRBJ1-2	TRBV29-1	TGCAGCGTTGAAGATGAGACCTCGAGCACCTTC	CSVEDETSSTF
NA	many	13	TRBJ2-3	TRBV10-2	TGCGCCAGCAGTGGTTGGAGCACAGATACGCAGTATTTT	CASSGWSTDTQYF
TRBD2	many	14	TRBJ2-1	TRBV2	TGTGCCAGCAAGCCGGGACTAGCGGACAATGAGCAGTTCTTC	CASKPGLADNEQFF
NA	many	15	TRBJ2-2	TRBV28	TGTGCCAGCAGTCCGCAAGGACCAACGGCCGGGGAGCTGTTTTTT	CASSPQGPTAGELFF
NA	many	14	TRBJ1-5	TRBV20-1	TGCAGTGCTAGAGACGGCAGGGACGGTCAGCCCCAGCATTTT	CSARDGRDGQPQHF
NA	many	14	TRBJ2-3	TRBV5-1	TGCGCCAGCAGCTCGGGAGCACCCACAGATACGCAGTATTTT	CASSSGAPTDTQYF
NA	many	12	TRBJ2-1	TRBV20-1	TGCAGTGCTAGACAGGGGCCCGATGAGCAGTTCTTC	CSARQGPDEQFF
NA	many	15	TRBJ2-3	TRBV5-1	TGCGCCAGCAGCTTAGCGGAACTCCCCACAGGTACGCAGTATTTT	CASSLAELPTGTQYF
TRBD1	NA	16	TRBJ2-2	TRBV19	TGTGCCAGTAGTTCACCCGGGACAGCGAACACCGGGGAGCTGTTTTTT	CASSSPGTANTGELFF
NA	many	16	TRBJ1-1	TRBV10-3	TGTGCCATCAGTGGGGAGGTAGGGGGGGTCGGCACTGAAGCTTTCTTT	CAISGEVGGVGTEAFF